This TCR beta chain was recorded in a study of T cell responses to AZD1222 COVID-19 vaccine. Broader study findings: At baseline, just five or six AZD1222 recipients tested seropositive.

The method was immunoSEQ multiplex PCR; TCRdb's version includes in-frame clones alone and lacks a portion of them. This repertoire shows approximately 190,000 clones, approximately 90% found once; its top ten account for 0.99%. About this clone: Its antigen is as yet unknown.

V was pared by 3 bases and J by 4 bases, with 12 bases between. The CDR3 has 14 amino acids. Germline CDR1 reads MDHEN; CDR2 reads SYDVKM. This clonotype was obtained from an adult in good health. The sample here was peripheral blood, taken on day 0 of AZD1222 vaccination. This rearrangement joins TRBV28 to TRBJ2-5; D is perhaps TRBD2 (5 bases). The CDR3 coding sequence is TGTGCCAGCAGTTTTCGGGGTCTAAGAGAGACCCAGTACTTC. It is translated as CASSFRGLRETQYF.